Described below is a single T cell receptor beta chain sequence and its context. Its antigen remains unidentified. The CDR3 end shows no conserved phenylalanine or tryptophan, and so a read error is likely. The sample belongs to a study of tumor-infiltrating lymphocytes in primary liver carcinoma. About the study: These were node-negative, non-metastatic T1-T3 tumors of roughly 4 to 10 cm. Regarding the study as a whole: About 7-25% of top clones, no more, were shared by all five regions.

A primer in the constant region served to generate TCR beta cDNA from approximately 500 ng of total RNA. Three nested multiplex PCR rounds, a slightly modified ARM-PCR method, built the TCR beta libraries. A C-beta reverse primer and TRBV1-TRBV30 forward primers served in each of the first two PCR rounds, at 9 to 10 cycles apiece. A single record per CDR3 protein comes from TCRdb applying MiXCR to the multiplex PCR reads. The sample has about 190,000 distinct CDR3 sequences; 85% are singletons. It was from 20-30 mg of unsorted bulk tissue that RNA and DNA were co-extracted. Histology found more than 90% viable tumor cells per sample. This CDR3 is built from 11 residues. Germline CDR1 reads SQVTM; CDR2 reads ANQGSEA.

The chain couples TRBV29-1 to TRBJ2-3, with D hard to call. Sample: tumor tissue from primary liver carcinoma. The sequence derives from a man aged 40-49 years with primary liver carcinoma and hepatitis B virus infection. The CDR3 region is CGFGGTETQYY. DNA for the CDR3: TGCGGCTTTGGCGGCACAGAAACGCAGTATTAT.